What follows are 7 T cell receptor beta chains derived from one specimen sequenced in a study of regulatory T cells in long-lasting Graves disease. The authors built TCR beta libraries using iRepertoire HTBI primers and Arm-PCR of CDR3 regions. TCRdb reprocessed the multiplex PCR reads with MiXCR, giving one entry per CDR3 protein. The data contain hundreds of thousands of distinct CDR3 sequences, 15% to 20% of them singletons. Time point of the sample: newly diagnosed GD, antithyroid drugs for less than 3 months. PBMCs provided the RNA from which the TCR library was made. This sample was shared with a second study, whose subject was T cells in Graves' hyperthyroidism and ophthalmopathy.

Here the sequenced sample was peripheral blood mononuclear cells (PBMCs), taken at new diagnosis, from a patient treated with antithyroid drugs. The receptors shown here come from a woman aged 40 to 65 with Graves disease.

A few counts support this clonotype. This rearrangement joins TRBV15 to TRBJ1-5; D may be TRBD1 (5 bases). Trimming stripped 5 bases from V and 1 base from J, with 12 bases between. Germline values: CDR1 LNHNV, CDR2 YYDKDF (reference sequence). This CDR3 comprises 15 residues. The CDR3: CATSPRGPSNQPQHF. CDR3 bases: TGTGCCACCAGCCCCCGGGGACCGAGCAATCAGCCCCAGCATTTT.

This chain connects TRBV28 to TRBJ2-3, with D possibly TRBD2 on 7 matching bases. The germline V and J ends were trimmed by 6 bases and 8 bases, with 21 bases remaining between them. The CDR3 extends over 15 amino acids. Germline-derived CDR1 and CDR2 are MDHEN and SYDVKM. In DNA, the CDR3 is TGTGCCAGCAGGGGAGGGATTTCGCAGGGGTCTACGCAGTATTTT. This gives the protein CASRGGISQGSTQYF.

This clonotype was counted ten times or more. V is TRBV2 and J is TRBJ1-5, with a weak D call TRBD1 (6 bases). Germline loops: CDR1 SNHLY, CDR2 FYNNEI. The V end lost 6 bases, the J end lost 7 bases, and 16 bases lay between the germline ends. The CDR3 length is 14 residues. The CDR3 here is CASRVTGTEQPQHF. The CDR3 DNA is TGTGCCAGCAGGGTTACAGGGACCGAGCAGCCCCAGCATTTT.

This clonotype was detected only a few times. The V call is TRBV18, the J call TRBJ2-2; a possible D gene is TRBD1 (6 bases). Germline values: CDR1 KGHSH, CDR2 LQKENI. CDR3 length: 14 amino acids. V gave up 0 bases and J gave up 9 bases, with 11 bases separating them. The CDR3 sequence: CASSPPVRGRELFF. The CDR3 DNA reads TGTGCCAGCTCACCACCGGTCAGGGGTCGGGAGCTGTTTTTT. Combining the CDR3 with reference TRBV18 and TRBJ2-2 gives the whole variable domain NAGVMQNPRHLVRRRGQEARLRCSPMKGHSHVYWYRQLPEEGLKFMVYLQKENIIDESGMPKERFSAEFPKEGPSILRIQQVVRGDSAAYFCASSPPVRGRELFFGEGSRLTVL.

This clonotype turned up a few times. The chain is built from TRBV27 and TRBJ1-6, with D possibly matching TRBD1 (5 bases). Trimming shortened V by 4 bases and J by 7 bases, and 14 bases separated the two germline ends. Per the germline V gene, CDR1 is MNHEY and CDR2 is SMNVEV (reference sequence). The CDR3 length is 15 residues. The CDR3 DNA reads as TGTGCCAGCAGTTCCAGGACCGGGGGGAATTCACCCCTCCACTTT. Residues: CASSSRTGGNSPLHF.

This clonotype appeared many times. V usage is TRBV3-1 and J usage is TRBJ2-5; tentative D call: TRBD2 (6 bases). The germline V gene encodes CDR1 LGHDT and CDR2 YNNKEL (reference sequence). The CDR3 totals 13 residues. Trimming shortened V by 4 bases and J by 0 bases, and 6 bases separated the two germline ends. CDR3 sequence reads: CASSRDYQETQYF. The CDR3 DNA is TGTGCCAGCAGCCGGGACTACCAAGAGACCCAGTACTTC.

The V and J genes are TRBV5-1 and TRBJ2-5, with 11 bases aligning to TRBD2. V lost 6 bases to trimming and J lost 5 bases; unmatched junction nucleotides: 6. The length of the CDR3 is 14 residues. The V gene's germline CDR1 is SGHRS and CDR2 YFSETQ. The chain's CDR3 is CASTYSGGAETQYF. The DNA for the CDR3 is TGCGCCAGCACCTATAGCGGGGGGGCGGAGACCCAGTACTTC. The full variable domain, its missing parts supplied by reference TRBV5-1 and TRBJ2-5, is KAGVTQTPRYLIKTRGQQVTLSCSPISGHRSVSWYQQTPGQGLQFLFEYFSETQRNKGNFPGRFSGRQFSNSRSEMNVSTLELGDSALYLCASTYSGGAETQYFGPGTRLLVL.